Listed here are 13 T cell receptor beta chains from one sample, sequenced in a study of control samples from healthy donors and cancer patients. Sequenced by immunoSEQ multiplex PCR; TCRdb stores in-frame clones only, minus some. The sample has fewer than 200,000 clones; over 85% are singletons. Sequenced: blood. Every receptor here comes from a young man in good health.

This clone has only one observation. The rearrangement uses TRBV15 and TRBJ1-1, with D maybe TRBD1 (5 bases). This CDR3 has 16 amino acids. Germline V lookup: CDR1 LNHNV, CDR2 YYDKDF (reference sequence). Trimming took off 0 bases at V and 0 bases at J, with 11 bases between the two ends. CDR3 sequence reads: CATSRDLLGLNTEAFF. CDR3 nucleotides: TGTGCCACCAGCAGAGATCTCCTGGGGCTGAACACTGAAGCTTTCTTT.

V usage is TRBV6-6 and J usage is TRBJ2-5; 13 nucleotides agree with TRBD2. V was clipped by 5 bases and J by 5 bases; unmatched bases: 8. Germline CDR1 and CDR2: MNHNY and SVGAGI (reference sequence). The CDR3 is 16 residues long. Here the CDR3 reads CASSRLAGGQGETQYF. CDR3 sequence (DNA): TGTGCCAGCAGTCGACTAGCGGGGGGCCAGGGGGAGACCCAGTACTTC.

V usage is TRBV6-6 and J usage is TRBJ2-2, with TRBD1 identical over 10 bases. Germline CDR1 and CDR2: MNHNY and SVGAGI (reference sequence). The CDR3 covers 15 residues. Unmatched junction bases numbered 9, after V lost 7 bases and J lost 7 bases. The CDR3 DNA reads TGTGCCAGCATCGAACCGGGACAGGGGTTCGGGGAGCTGTTTTTT. This gives the protein CASIEPGQGFGELFF.

CDR3: CASSERFWGSEAFF. The CDR3 nucleotides read TGTGCCAGCAGTGAACGTTTCTGGGGCAGTGAAGCTTTCTTT. The chain has TRBV6-1 and TRBJ1-1; maybe TRBD1 (5 bases). Trimming took 2 bases from V and 7 from J, leaving 14 bases between them. There are 14 residues in the CDR3. CDR1 is MNHNS, CDR2 SASEGT, per germline.

The chain is built from TRBV2 and TRBJ2-1; TRBD1 matches 8 bases. V lost 10 bases to trimming and J lost 1 base; unmatched junction nucleotides: 3. Germline CDR1 SNHLY, CDR2 FYNNEI. The CDR3 totals 13 residues. The CDR3 loop is CATRQGSYNEQFF. CDR3 coding DNA: TGTGCCACCCGACAGGGGTCCTACAATGAGCAGTTCTTC.

This chain links TRBV27 with TRBJ2-2, with unresolved D. There are 16 residues in the CDR3. Germline V gene sequence: CDR1 MNHEY, CDR2 SMNVEV (reference sequence). V gave up 3 bases and J gave up 5 bases, with 16 bases separating them. This chain's CDR3 is CASSLVGFEATGELFF. The CDR3 DNA reads TGTGCCAGCAGTTTGGTAGGATTTGAGGCTACCGGGGAGCTGTTTTTT.

The chain links TRBV23-1 to TRBJ2-4, with 9 bases aligning to TRBD1. TRBV23-1 is recorded as an ORF, its role being uncertain. V shed 2 bases, J shed 0 bases, and the junction held 5 bases outside the gene matches. The CDR3 consists of 17 residues. The CDR3 sequence is CASSQQVDRGAKNIQYF. In DNA form, the CDR3 reads TGCGCCAGCAGTCAACAAGTGGACAGGGGAGCCAAAAACATTCAGTACTTC.

The V gene is TRBV29-1, the J gene TRBJ2-3, with 16 bases matching TRBD2. The CDR3 spans 16 residues. J lost 4 bases, V lost 4 bases, and 5 bases had no gene match. Germline lookup yields CDR1 SQVTM and CDR2 ANQGSEA. CDR3 coding DNA: TGCAGCGTTGGGTTGGGACTAGCGGGGGGGCCAGATACGCAGTATTTT. Residues: CSVGLGLAGGPDTQYF.

This chain joins TRBV12-2 and TRBJ1-5. TRBV12-2 is described as a pseudogene. The CDR3 consists of 14 residues. In nucleotides, the CDR3 is TGTGCAAGTCGCTTACCCCTTTCCAATCAGCCCCAGCATTTT. It specifies CASRLPLSNQPQHF.

The CDR3 DNA sequence: TGTGCCAGCAGCCAAGAGGGAATGACAGGGGCAAACACTGAAGCTTTCTTT. Protein: CASSQEGMTGANTEAFF. The chain combines TRBV3-1 (or the pseudogene TRBV3-2) with TRBJ1-1; the match to TRBD1 covers 8 bases. The V gene end was trimmed by 0 bases and the J gene end by 2 bases; junction bases not matched to a gene: 8. The CDR3 loop spans 17 amino acids. The V gene's germline CDR1 is LGHDT and CDR2 YNNKEL (reference sequence).

This chain uses TRBV11-2 with TRBJ2-5, with 9 nucleotides matching TRBD1. Germline values: CDR1 SGHAT, CDR2 FQNNGV. This CDR3 is 17 amino acids long. The V gene end was trimmed by 0 bases and the J gene end by 2 bases; junction bases not matched to a gene: 7. CDR3 sequence: CASSLDRPGTGQETQYF. The DNA for the CDR3 is TGTGCCAGCAGCTTAGACCGCCCCGGGACAGGGCAAGAGACCCAGTACTTC.

The chain uses TRBV18 and TRBJ2-7; D is perhaps TRBD1 (6 bases). The CDR3 is 14 residues long. Germline V gene sequence: CDR1 KGHSH, CDR2 LQKENI. V dropped 4 bases and J dropped 3 bases, with 13 bases sitting between them. The CDR3 protein is CASSLQGNIYEQYF. In DNA, the CDR3 is TGTGCCAGCTCACTACAGGGTAACATCTACGAGCAGTACTTC. The whole variable domain, remainder taken from reference TRBV18 and TRBJ2-7, is NAGVMQNPRHLVRRRGQEARLRCSPMKGHSHVYWYRQLPEEGLKFMVYLQKENIIDESGMPKERFSAEFPKEGPSILRIQQVVRGDSAAYFCASSLQGNIYEQYFGPGTRLTVT.

The V gene is TRBV5-1, the J gene TRBJ2-7, with D perhaps matching TRBD1 (6 bases). Germline CDR1 is SGHRS and CDR2 is YFSETQ. The CDR3 runs to 16 residues. The V gene lost 4 bases and the J gene lost 5 bases, with 22 bases spanning the gap. The CDR3 here is CASSTPDSFVGNEQYF. DNA of the CDR3: TGCGCCAGCAGCACCCCGGACAGCTTCGTCGGGAACGAGCAGTACTTC.